The 20 T cell receptor beta chains below were found in one sample sequenced in a study of molecular identifiers for immune sequencing clone quantification (dated by TCRdb to the late 2010s). The library was generated by PCR. Sequenced on a NextSeq 500. TCRdb trimmed public reads at Q25 via fastp, called clones via MiXCR and kept in-frame beta chains. Under each unique CDR3 protein, matching rows form one entry showing the most common genes and DNA. This sample holds around 480,000 distinct CDR3 sequences; around 23% were observed only once. The top ten hold under 0.8% of the sample. Sequenced input: naive CD8+ T cells from blood, with Jurkat cell RNA spiked in. The sample's cell subset or site label is to be understood as: FACS-sorted CD8+CD4-CCR7+CD45RA+ naive T cells. The receptors originated from a human donor in good health. Some libraries in this study had Jurkat cell RNA spiked in.

Comments on this clonotype: One end of the junction varies from germline; a read error may be responsible. The V call is TRBV5-3, the J call TRBJ2-2; maybe TRBD2 (6 bases). TRBV5-3 is an ORF for which the function is uncertain. This CDR3 is 14 amino acids long. In DNA, the CDR3 is TGTGCCAGCAGCTCGGGACTGAACACCGGGGCGCTGTTTTTT. Translation: CASSSGLNTGALFF.

The rearrangement uses TRBV12-3 or TRBV12-4 and TRBJ2-2; a possible D gene is TRBD2 (5 bases). The ends were cut back, 9 bases at V and 6 bases at J, with 14 bases in the middle. The CDR3 extends over 13 amino acids. In nucleotides, the CDR3 is TGTGCCAGTACGCAGGAGGTAGCCGGGGAGCTGTTTTTT. Protein: CASTQEVAGELFF.

This clonotype turned up a few times. CDR3 DNA: TGCAGTGCTAGGTGGGGTCCTGAAGCTTTCTTT. This translates into CSARWGPEAFF. The genes are TRBV20-1 and TRBJ1-1; D gene unclear. V was clipped by 3 bases and J by 6 bases, with 8 bases between them. This CDR3 is 11 amino acids long. Per germline, CDR1 DFQATT and CDR2 SNEGSKA (reference sequence).

This clonotype turned up a few times. The chain combines TRBV2 with TRBJ2-3, with a tentative D call TRBD2 (5 bases). Trimming cost V 8 bases and J 6 bases, with 9 bases left between them. The CDR3 covers 11 residues. Germline values: CDR1 SNHLY, CDR2 FYNNEI. The CDR3 region is CASPPGDTQYF. DNA for the CDR3: TGTGCCAGCCCTCCGGGGGATACGCAGTATTTT.

The V gene is TRBV6-2 or TRBV6-3, the J gene TRBJ1-1; D is unclear. The CDR3 extends over 14 amino acids. Germline loops: CDR1 MNHEY, CDR2 SVGEGT. Between the trimmed V and J ends, which lost 6 bases and 1 base, there was a span of 12 bases. As DNA, the CDR3 is TGTGCCAGCAGCTGGGGAGGAAAGAACACTGAAGCTTTCTTT. Encoded protein: CASSWGGKNTEAFF.

The chain employs TRBV6-2 or TRBV6-3 and TRBJ1-1, with D hard to call. The CDR3 contains 13 residues. V was shortened by 5 bases and J by 4 bases, with 11 bases between the two germline ends. CDR1 is MNHEY, CDR2 SVGEGT, per germline. CDR3 bases: TGTGCCAGCAGTCACGTTCTGACCACTGAAGCTTTCTTT. Its protein product is CASSHVLTTEAFF.

As DNA, the CDR3 is TGTGCCAGCAGCCCCCCGGGGCAACCCTCCTACAATGAGCAGTTCTTC. Translation gives CASSPPGQPSYNEQFF. The rearrangement joins TRBV7-9 to TRBJ2-1; possibly TRBD1 or TRBD2 for D (5 bases each). Germline V gene lookup returns CDR1 SEHNR and CDR2 FQNEAQ (reference sequence). Trimming removed 5 bases from V and 0 bases from J, with 14 bases in between. This CDR3 has 16 amino acids.

This CDR3 is CASSLAGDSSSYEQYF. DNA for the CDR3: TGTGCCAGCAGCTTAGCCGGGGACAGTAGCTCCTACGAGCAGTACTTC. The V gene is TRBV11-2, the J gene TRBJ2-7; 7 bases are shared with TRBD1. CDR1 and CDR2 from the germline V gene are SGHAT and FQNNGV. This CDR3 region has 16 residues. The V segment lost 1 base and the J segment 0 bases; nucleotides outside the gene matches: 6.

On this clonotype itself: Compared with germline, one end of the junction differs, possibly owing to a read error. V usage is TRBV12-5 and J usage is TRBJ2-1, with 10 nucleotides matching TRBD2. The CDR3 covers 15 residues. CDR1 LGHNT and CDR2 FRNRAP come from the germline V gene. The CDR3 sequence is CASDLVPSGSDEQFF. As DNA, the CDR3 is TGTGCTAGTGATTTGGTCCCTAGCGGGAGCGATGAGCAGTTCTTC.

This clonotype was recorded many times. The V and J genes are TRBV16 and TRBJ2-3; D is unclear. Trimming left V 2 bases short and J 0 bases short, with 15 bases between. CDR1 is KGHSY, CDR2 FQNENV, per germline. The CDR3 loop spans 17 amino acids. CDR3 in amino acids: CASSQGVADLSTDTQYF. The CDR3 DNA follows: TGTGCCAGCAGCCAAGGCGTCGCAGACCTTAGCACAGATACGCAGTATTTT. Using reference TRBV16 and TRBJ2-3 for the parts outside the CDR3, the full variable domain is GEEVAQTPKHLVRGEGQKAKLYCAPIKGHSYVFWYQQVLKNEFKFLISFQNENVFDETGMPKERFSAKCLPNSPCSLEIQATKLEDSAVYFCASSQGVADLSTDTQYFGPGTRLTVL.

The rearrangement uses TRBV6-1 and TRBJ1-2, with 8 bases lining up with TRBD1. With V trimmed by 2 bases and J by 3 bases, 5 bases remained unmatched. The CDR3 is 15 amino acids. In germline, CDR1 is MNHNS, CDR2 SASEGT. CDR3 sequence (DNA): TGTGCCAGCAGTGAAATGGCAGGGGGCTACTATGGCTACACCTTC. Its protein is CASSEMAGGYYGYTF.

With respect to this clonotype: Mismatch with germline at one junction end may stem from a read error. The rearrangement links TRBV5-3 to TRBJ2-7; unclear D gene. TRBV5-3 counts as an open reading frame of uncertain function. This CDR3 spans 14 amino acids. The CDR3 nucleotides are TGTGCCAGCAGCTCCCAGGCCGCCTCCTACGAGCAGTACTTC. Encoded protein: CASSSQAASYEQYF.

The chain carries TRBV6-2 or TRBV6-3 and TRBJ1-6; 7 bases line up with TRBD1. V shed 6 bases, J shed 5 bases, and the junction held 16 bases outside the gene matches. The CDR3 contains 18 residues. Germline-derived CDR1 and CDR2 are MNHEY and SVGEGT. CDR3 in amino acids: CASSHTGFGTVNNSPLHF. CDR3 coding DNA: TGTGCCAGCAGCCACACCGGCTTCGGGACAGTCAATAATTCACCCCTCCACTTT.

As for this clonotype: A much more abundant neighbour one base away suggests this may be a read error. This chain links TRBV27 with TRBJ2-7, with 9 bases identical to TRBD1. Germline loops: CDR1 MNHEY, CDR2 SMNVEV (reference sequence). The CDR3 is made up of 15 amino acids. The trim removed 5 bases at V and 2 bases at J, leaving 7 bases unmatched. In DNA form, the CDR3 reads TGTGCCAGCAGTCCGACAGGGGGTCCCGCCTACGAGCAGTACTTC. This sequence encodes CASSPTGGPAYEQYF.

This clonotype was counted between two and nine times. The V call is TRBV6-5, the J call TRBJ2-7, with 8 bases aligning to TRBD1. With 0 bases clipped from V and 4 bases from J, the junction kept 2 bases outside the gene matches. The CDR3 totals 14 residues. Germline CDR1 MNHEY, CDR2 SVGAGI. The DNA for the CDR3 is TGTGCCAGCAGTTACTCGGGGGACAGGTACGAGCAGTACTTC. Translating gives CASSYSGDRYEQYF.

The CDR3 sequence: CSARVFRTSGYEQYF. The CDR3, as DNA: TGCAGTGCTAGAGTTTTCCGGACTAGCGGCTACGAGCAGTACTTC. V gene TRBV20-1 combines with J gene TRBJ2-7, with TRBD2 matching over 10 bases. With V trimmed by 1 base and J by 3 bases, 6 bases remained unmatched. This CDR3 spans 15 amino acids. Germline V gene data show CDR1 as DFQATT and CDR2 as SNEGSKA (reference sequence).

In this sample, this clonotype turned up a few times. The chain joins TRBV7-3 to TRBJ2-3, with D uncertain. The CDR3 totals 16 residues. The germline V and J ends were trimmed by 5 bases and 0 bases, with 15 bases remaining between them. Germline V lookup: CDR1 SGHTA, CDR2 FQGTGA. CDR3 in DNA: TGTGCCAGCAGCCCCGCCCATAGGAGTAGCACAGATACGCAGTATTTT. It codes for CASSPAHRSSTDTQYF.

The chain has TRBV19 and TRBJ1-5; D unclear. The CDR3 covers 17 residues. Germline CDR1 and CDR2: LNHDA and SQIVND (reference sequence). The germline V and J ends were trimmed by 5 bases and 0 bases, with 17 bases remaining between them. The CDR3 is CASSRVTTGYSNQPQHF. The DNA of the CDR3 is TGTGCCAGTAGTCGGGTTACAACGGGGTATAGCAATCAGCCCCAGCATTTT.

This clonotype was observed a handful of times. This chain links TRBV4-3 with TRBJ1-1; 8 bases line up with TRBD1. V was pared by 2 bases and J by 5 bases, with 4 bases of the junction left unmatched. The CDR3 covers 14 residues. Germline CDR1 is LGHNA and CDR2 is YSLEER. The CDR3 reads CASSQTGGETEAFF. The CDR3 region has the DNA TGCGCCAGCAGCCAAACAGGGGGTGAAACTGAAGCTTTCTTT.

The rearrangement uses TRBV11-2 and TRBJ1-5; TRBD1 is a possible D gene (5 bases). The V end lost 3 bases, the J end lost 0 bases, and 12 bases lay between the germline ends. CDR3 length: 16 residues. Germline lookup yields CDR1 SGHAT and CDR2 FQNNGV. CDR3 DNA: TGTGCCAGCAGCTTGGGGACCGGCTATAGCAATCAGCCCCAGCATTTT. This codes for CASSLGTGYSNQPQHF.